Listed below are T cell receptor beta chains from one sample, sequenced in a study of cytomegalovirus exposure and HLA in healthy donors. The repertoire was sequenced with immunoSEQ multiplex PCR; TCRdb's copy has only in-frame clones and lacks some. Among about 130,000 clones listed, 90% to 97% were seen once. Specimen: PBMCs. The receptors come from a man aged 18 to 35 in good health and CMV-seronegative. CDR3s include the opening cysteine and the closing phenylalanine or tryptophan. A D gene is named only where the DNA matches it firmly. Size is stated for part of the rows, as once, few or many counts, or as a class when the clone is expanded.

- | 14 | TRBJ1-1 | - | TRBV10-2 | TGCGCCAGCAGTGAGTCAGGAGGGAACACTGAAGCTTTCTTT | CASSESGGNTEAFF
- | 13 | TRBJ1-1 | TRBD1 | TRBV30 | TGTGCCTGGAGTGGGGGACAGGGTGCTGAAGCTTTCTTT | CAWSGGQGAEAFF
- | 13 | TRBJ1-2 | - | TRBV28 | TGTGCCAGCAAACTACCTGACTCATATGGCTACACCTTC | CASKLPDSYGYTF
once | 16 | TRBJ1-1 | - | TRBV4-3 | TGCGCCAGCAGCCAAGAGTTAGGACAGTTGAACACTGAAGCTTTCTTT | CASSQELGQLNTEAFF
- | 18 | TRBJ2-3 | - | TRBV7-3 | TGTGCCAGCAGCTTATGGGGTTCTGGGGGACTCGTCTCTGATACGCAGTATTTT | CASSLWGSGGLVSDTQYF
- | 13 | TRBJ2-7 | - | TRBV5-6 | TGTGCCAGCAGCTTGGGGCGGTACTACGAGCAGTACTTC | CASSLGRYYEQYF
- | 13 | TRBJ2-1 | TRBD2 | TRBV19 | TGTGCCAGTAATAAGCGGGAGGGCAATGAGCAGTTCTTC | CASNKREGNEQFF
- | 14 | TRBJ1-5 | TRBD1 | TRBV11-2 | TGTGCCAGCAGATTGAGGGACAGGCCAGGCACCCAGCATTTT | CASRLRDRPGTQHF
- | 14 | TRBJ1-1 | - | TRBV11-3 | TGTGCCAGCAGCTTTTCGGGGATGAACACTGAAGCTTTCTTT | CASSFSGMNTEAFF
- | 16 | TRBJ2-7 | TRBD2 | TRBV9 | TGTGCCAGCAGTCCGAGCTTGGGGACTACCATCTACGAGCAGTACTTC | CASSPSLGTTIYEQYF
- | 14 | TRBJ1-5 | - | TRBV6-5 | TGTGCCAGCAGTACCGGACAGTACTCTCAGCCCCAGCATTTT | CASSTGQYSQPQHF
- | 15 | TRBJ2-1 | TRBD1 | TRBV5-1 | TGCGCCAGCAGCTTGGGGGGACAGTTATACAATGAGCAGTTCTTC | CASSLGGQLYNEQFF
- | 15 | TRBJ1-5 | - | TRBV4-2 | TGTGCCAGCAGCCAAGAAGCATATAGCAATCAGCCCCAGCATTTT | CASSQEAYSNQPQHF
- | 17 | TRBJ2-1 | TRBD2 | TRBV11-3 | TGTGCCAGCAGCTTAGGGGGACTAGCGGGAGTCACCCATGAGCAGTTCTTC | CASSLGGLAGVTHEQFF